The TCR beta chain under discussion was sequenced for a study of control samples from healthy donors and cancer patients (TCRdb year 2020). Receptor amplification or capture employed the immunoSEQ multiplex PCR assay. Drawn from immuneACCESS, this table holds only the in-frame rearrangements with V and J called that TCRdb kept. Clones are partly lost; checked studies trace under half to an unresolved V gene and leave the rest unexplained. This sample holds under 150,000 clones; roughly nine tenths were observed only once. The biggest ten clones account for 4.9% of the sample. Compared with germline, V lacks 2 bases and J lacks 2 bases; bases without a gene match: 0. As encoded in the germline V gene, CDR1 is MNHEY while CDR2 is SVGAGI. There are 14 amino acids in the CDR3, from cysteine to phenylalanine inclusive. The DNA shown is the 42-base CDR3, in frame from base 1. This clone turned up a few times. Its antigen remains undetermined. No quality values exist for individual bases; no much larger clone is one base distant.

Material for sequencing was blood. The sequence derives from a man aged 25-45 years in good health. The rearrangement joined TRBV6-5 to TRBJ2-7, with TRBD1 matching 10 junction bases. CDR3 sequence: CASSYGTGAYEQYF. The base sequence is TGTGCCAGCAGTTACGGGACAGGGGCCTACGAGCAGTACTTC.